The 22 T cell receptor beta chains in this list originate from one sample, sequenced in a study of blood T cell repertoires in COVID-19. Clones were read by immunoSEQ multiplex PCR, and TCRdb kept only the in-frame ones, dropping some. The sample holds about 230,000 clones, roughly 80% seen once. The sample consisted of PBMCs or T cells enriched from blood (not recorded which). These receptors came from a man aged 60 to 69 who had recovered from COVID-19.

Comments on this clone: This sample also contains other DNA sequences that code for the same CDR3. CDR3 loop: CASSLVGGVNTEAFF. CDR3 nucleotides: TGTGCCAGCAGCTTGGTAGGAGGGGTGAACACTGAAGCTTTCTTT. The chain uses TRBV7-8 and TRBJ1-1; possibly TRBD1 for D (5 bases). V was clipped by 3 bases and J by 0 bases, with 11 bases between them. The CDR3 runs 15 residues. CDR1 and CDR2 (germline): SGHVS, FQNEAQ.

The chain couples TRBV2 to TRBJ2-1, with 9 positions matching TRBD2. Germline assignment: CDR1 SNHLY and CDR2 FYNNEI. The CDR3 totals 16 residues. Germline trimming cut 3 bases from V and 5 bases from J; bases unmatched to any gene: 8. The CDR3 protein is CASSDRAGGNNNEQFF. DNA of the CDR3: TGTGCCAGCAGTGATAGAGCGGGGGGAAATAACAATGAGCAGTTCTTC. The entire variable domain, with the rest obtained from reference TRBV2 and TRBJ2-1, is as follows: EPEVTQTPSHQVTQMGQEVILRCVPISNHLYFYWYRQILGQKVEFLVSFYNNEISEKSEIFDDQFSVERPDGSNFTLKIRSTKLEDSAMYFCASSDRAGGNNNEQFFGPGTRLTVL.

There are a few counts of this clone. As DNA, the CDR3 is TGTGCCAGCACCCCCCTGACCGGGACAGGGAACACCGGGGAGCTGTTTTTT. Amino acid sequence: CASTPLTGTGNTGELFF. The rearrangement joins TRBV7-8 to TRBJ2-2, with 8 bases aligning to TRBD1. Trimming at V came to 7 bases and at J to 1 base, leaving 11 bases not matched to a gene. The CDR3 totals 17 residues. CDR1 is SGHVS, CDR2 FQNEAQ, per germline. Together with reference TRBV7-8 and TRBJ2-2, the CDR3 gives the full variable domain: GAGVSQSPRYKVAKRGQDVALRCDPISGHVSLFWYQQALGQGPEFLTYFQNEAQLDKSGLPSDRFFAERPEGSVSTLKIQRTQQEDSAVYLCASTPLTGTGNTGELFFGEGSRLTVL.

The gene calls are TRBV11-2 and TRBJ1-1; maybe TRBD1 (5 bases). There are 12 residues in the CDR3. V shed 4 bases and J shed 6 bases, with 9 bases lying between them. The germline V gene encodes CDR1 SGHAT and CDR2 FQNNGV. In nucleotides, the CDR3 is TGTGCCAGCAGCTCAGGGCACGCTGAAGCTTTCTTT. It encodes CASSSGHAEAFF.

As to this clone: This CDR3 is also generated by other DNA sequences in the sample. This chain links TRBV6-5 with TRBJ1-2, with 8 bases aligning to TRBD1. V dropped 6 bases and J dropped 8; count of bases not matched to a gene: 8. From germline, CDR1 is MNHEY and CDR2 SVGAGI. The CDR3 runs to 13 residues. CDR3 sequence: CASSPGQGLGYTF. CDR3 coding DNA: TGTGCCAGCAGCCCAGGACAGGGATTGGGCTACACCTTC.

This clone was picked up a small number of times. The chain recombines TRBV7-9 with TRBJ1-2; 10 bases are a match to TRBD1. This CDR3 contains 14 residues. Losses at the gene ends were 5 bases for V and 12 bases for J; bases not matched to a gene: 12. Germline lookup yields CDR1 SEHNR and CDR2 FQNEAQ (reference sequence). CDR3 in DNA: TGTGCCAGCAGCCCCTCCGGGGACAGGGGAGATGACACCTTC. Protein product: CASSPSGDRGDDTF.

The count of this clone is one. The chain recombines TRBV20-1 with TRBJ2-5; tentatively, D is TRBD2 (6 bases). Germline V gives CDR1 DFQATT, CDR2 SNEGSKA (reference sequence). The ends were cut back, 7 bases at V and 2 bases at J, with 8 bases in the middle. The CDR3 consists of 11 residues. CDR3 DNA: TGCAGTGTCGGGAGACAAGAGACCCAGTACTTC. Protein sequence: CSVGRQETQYF.

V gene TRBV27 combines with J gene TRBJ1-1, with D perhaps TRBD1 (5 bases). The CDR3 covers 13 residues. The V end was cut by 6 bases, the J end by 11 bases, with 19 bases between. Per the germline V gene, CDR1 is MNHEY and CDR2 is SMNVEV (reference sequence). The CDR3 sequence is CASRLDLGGLAFF. For the CDR3, the DNA is TGTGCCAGCAGATTGGACCTCGGGGGATTGGCTTTCTTT.

V usage is TRBV12-3 or TRBV12-4 and J usage is TRBJ1-2; 7 bases line up with TRBD1. This CDR3 has 13 amino acids. V lost 1 base to trimming and J lost 10 bases; unmatched junction nucleotides: 6. The CDR3: CASSLGTGRPYTF. The CDR3 DNA reads as TGTGCCAGCAGTTTAGGGACAGGAAGACCCTACACCTTC.

This chain links TRBV7-2 with TRBJ1-3; 8 bases fit TRBD1. The germline V gene has CDR1 SGHTA and CDR2 FQGNSA. After removal of 5 bases from V and 4 bases from J, the junction contained 10 bases not matched to a gene. The CDR3 loop spans 16 amino acids. The CDR3 DNA sequence: TGTGCCAGCAGCCGTTTTTCAGGGGGCACAGGAAACACCATATATTTT. This gives the protein CASSRFSGGTGNTIYF.

The chain couples TRBV7-2 to TRBJ2-2; TRBD2 aligns across 9 bases. V shed 0 bases and J 0 bases; nucleotides not matched to a gene: 2. This CDR3 region has 17 residues. The germline gives CDR1 SGHTA, CDR2 FQGNSA. CDR3 sequence: CASSLALAGSNTGELFF. Here the CDR3 DNA reads TGTGCCAGCAGCTTAGCGCTAGCGGGGTCGAACACCGGGGAGCTGTTTTTT.

The V call is TRBV6-5, the J call TRBJ2-5, with 8 bases that match TRBD2. Trimming removed 7 bases from V and 2 bases from J; junction bases left unmatched: 9. Germline values: CDR1 MNHEY, CDR2 SVGAGI. This CDR3 has 15 amino acids. The DNA for the CDR3 is TGTGCCAGCACCTTGAGCGGGGGAGTACAAGAGACCCAGTACTTC. This gives the protein CASTLSGGVQETQYF.

The chain joins TRBV4-2 to TRBJ1-1; unclear D gene. The CDR3 length is 13 residues. The germline V and J ends were trimmed by 1 base and 11 bases, with 14 bases remaining between them. CDR1 LGHNA and CDR2 YNFKEQ come from the germline V gene. The CDR3 DNA sequence: TGTGCCAGCAGCCAAGTTGTCTCCCTCGGGGCTTTCTTT. This gives the protein CASSQVVSLGAFF.

J is TRBJ1-2 and V is TRBV13, with TRBD1 matching 10 bases. This CDR3 comprises 15 residues. From germline, CDR1 is PRHDT and CDR2 FYEKMQ (reference sequence). The V and J ends lost 0 bases and 4 bases, in that order; junction bases with no gene match: 2. The CDR3 protein is CASSLGDRGTYGYTF. CDR3 sequence (DNA): TGTGCCAGCAGCTTAGGGGACAGGGGGACCTATGGCTACACCTTC.

This sequence joins TRBV14 and TRBJ1-3; D not resolved. This CDR3 has 16 residues. V lost 0 bases, J lost 3 bases, and 12 bases lay in between. The germline gives CDR1 SGHDN, CDR2 FVKESK. CDR3 residues: CASSQDHGGFGNTIYF. The DNA for the CDR3 is TGTGCCAGCAGCCAAGACCATGGAGGGTTTGGAAACACCATATATTTT.

The rearrangement links TRBV6-5 to TRBJ1-3; D not certain. Trimming cost V 0 bases and J 4 bases, with 4 bases left between them. The CDR3 is 13 amino acids. Germline loops: CDR1 MNHEY, CDR2 SVGAGI. CDR3: CASSYSRGNTIYF. CDR3 sequence (DNA): TGTGCCAGCAGTTACTCTCGGGGAAACACCATATATTTT.

This clone was picked up one time. The rearrangement uses TRBV7-2 and TRBJ2-1; 10 nucleotides line up with TRBD2. CDR1 is SGHTA and CDR2 is FQGNSA in the germline V gene. The J segment lost 5 bases and the V segment lost 4 bases, leaving 14 bases of the junction unmatched. The CDR3 runs to 18 residues. CDR3 sequence: CASSSQPAGGAFNNEQFF. CDR3 DNA sequence: TGTGCCAGCAGCTCCCAACCAGCGGGGGGGGCGTTTAACAATGAGCAGTTCTTC.

This clone was seen more than once but under ten times. Within the sample, other DNA sequences also encode this same CDR3. The V gene is TRBV3-1 (or the pseudogene TRBV3-2), the J gene TRBJ1-3, with 8 bases aligning to TRBD1. CDR1 and CDR2 (germline): LGHDT, YNNKEL (reference sequence). The CDR3 runs to 15 residues. The junction had 0 bases not matched to a gene; V was cut back by 0 bases and J by 2 bases. The CDR3 spells CASSQDRGPGNTIYF. CDR3 DNA sequence: TGTGCCAGCAGCCAAGACAGGGGGCCTGGAAACACCATATATTTT.

The chain joins TRBV3-1 (or the pseudogene TRBV3-2) to TRBJ2-1; D call uncertain. This CDR3 spans 13 amino acids. From germline, CDR1 is LGHDT and CDR2 YNNKEL (reference sequence). V was cut by 0 bases and J by 7 bases, with 7 bases left in between. The CDR3 bases are TGTGCCAGCAGCCAAGACCGAGAGAATGAGCAGTTCTTC. Translated, it gives CASSQDRENEQFF.

V is TRBV6-5 and J is TRBJ1-2; 8 positions match TRBD1. The CDR3 contains 14 residues. Germline V CDR1 and CDR2: MNHEY, SVGAGI. The V segment lost 2 bases and the J segment 8 bases; nucleotides outside the gene matches: 7. The CDR3 sequence: CASSYASGQGGYTF. In DNA, the CDR3 is TGTGCCAGCAGTTACGCGTCCGGACAGGGAGGCTACACCTTC.

In DNA form, the CDR3 reads TGCGCCAGCAGCTTTGGCATACAAGAGACCCAGTACTTC. Translating it yields CASSFGIQETQYF. The chain is built from TRBV5-1 and TRBJ2-5; D is undetermined. Germline loops: CDR1 SGHRS, CDR2 YFSETQ. The CDR3 sequence is 13 residues long. The V end lost 2 bases, the J end lost 2 bases, and 7 bases lay between the germline ends. Filled out from reference TRBV5-1 and TRBJ2-5, the complete variable domain reads KAGVTQTPRYLIKTRGQQVTLSCSPISGHRSVSWYQQTPGQGLQFLFEYFSETQRNKGNFPGRFSGRQFSNSRSEMNVSTLELGDSALYLCASSFGIQETQYFGPGTRLLVL.

V and J are TRBV7-9 and TRBJ2-7; 10 bases align to TRBD1. CDR1 and CDR2 (germline): SEHNR, FQNEAQ (reference sequence). The CDR3 has 19 amino acids. J was trimmed by 4 bases and V by 3 bases; bases with no gene match: 18. The CDR3 coding sequence is TGTGCCAGCAGCTTTCCAATAGCCCGGGACAGGGGCGGACGGTACGAGCAGTACTTC. Protein: CASSFPIARDRGGRYEQYF.